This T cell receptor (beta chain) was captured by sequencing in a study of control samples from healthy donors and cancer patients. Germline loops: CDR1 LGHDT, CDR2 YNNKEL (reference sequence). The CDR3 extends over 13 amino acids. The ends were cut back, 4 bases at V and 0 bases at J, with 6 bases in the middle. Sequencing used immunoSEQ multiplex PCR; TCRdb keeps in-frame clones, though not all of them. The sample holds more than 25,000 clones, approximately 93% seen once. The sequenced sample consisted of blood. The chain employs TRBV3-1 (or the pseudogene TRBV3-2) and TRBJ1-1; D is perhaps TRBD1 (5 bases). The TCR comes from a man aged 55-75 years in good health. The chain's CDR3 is CASSRGMNTEAFF. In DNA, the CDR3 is TGTGCCAGCAGCCGGGGGATGAACACTGAAGCTTTCTTT.